The T cell receptor (beta chain) under discussion was sequenced for a study of regulatory T cells in long-lasting Graves disease. A few counts support this clonotype. Its antigen is unknown. Trimming stripped 6 bases from V and 6 bases from J, with 20 bases between. The CDR3 consists of 14 residues. Germline V gene data show CDR1 as DFQATT and CDR2 as SNEGSKA (reference sequence). Construction of the TCR beta libraries employed iRepertoire HTBI primers in conjunction with Arm-PCR of CDR3 regions. TCRdb re-derived calls from the multiplex PCR reads in MiXCR, one entry per CDR3 protein. This repertoire shows hundreds of thousands of distinct CDR3 sequences, around 20% found once; its top ten account for 7.8%. Time point reported: persistent/refractory GD, antithyroid drugs over 5 years with positive TRAb. From PBMCs, RNA was extracted and then used to make the TCR library. The patients were enrolled through endocrinology in Xi'an, China.

Broader study findings: Persistent patients had more shared public clonotypes (about 2,700) than new patients (around 1,000). Favored gene segments in persistent disease were TRBV28, TRBJ1-2 and TRBJ2-5.

The rearrangement joins TRBV20-1 to TRBJ1-1; D is unresolved. The sequencing here drew on peripheral blood mononuclear cells (PBMCs), taken when the disease was refractory, from a patient treated with antithyroid drugs. The sequence came from a female donor with Graves disease. CDR3 sequence: CSAPREQSAAEAFF. The CDR3 nucleotides read TGCAGTGCCCCGCGGGAACAGTCTGCCGCTGAAGCTTTCTTT.